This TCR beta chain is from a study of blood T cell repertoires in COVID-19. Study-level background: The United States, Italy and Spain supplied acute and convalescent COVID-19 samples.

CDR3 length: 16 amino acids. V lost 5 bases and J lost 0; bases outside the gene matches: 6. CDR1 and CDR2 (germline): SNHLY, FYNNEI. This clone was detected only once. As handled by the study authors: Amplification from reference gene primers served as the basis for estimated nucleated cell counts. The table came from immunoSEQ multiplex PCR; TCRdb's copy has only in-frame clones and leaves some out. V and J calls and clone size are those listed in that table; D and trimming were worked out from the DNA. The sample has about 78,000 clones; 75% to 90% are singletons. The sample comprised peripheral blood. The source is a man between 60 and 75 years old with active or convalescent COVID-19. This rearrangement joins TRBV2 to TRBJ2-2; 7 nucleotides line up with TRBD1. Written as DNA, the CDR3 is TGTGCCAGCAGTCAACAGGGGCTCTCGAACACCGGGGAGCTGTTTTTT. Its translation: CASSQQGLSNTGELFF.